Listed below are T cell receptor beta chains from one sample, sequenced in a study of regulatory T cells in long-lasting Graves disease. MiXCR, applied by TCRdb to the multiplex PCR reads, yields one record per CDR3 protein. The sample comprises under 450,000 distinct CDR3 sequences, 15% to 20% of which are singletons, and 20% rests with the top ten. These sequences were also reported in another study, on T cells in Graves' hyperthyroidism and ophthalmopathy.

The material sequenced was peripheral blood mononuclear cells (PBMCs), taken at new diagnosis, from a patient treated with antithyroid drugs. The receptor set was obtained from a woman aged 18-30 years with Graves disease. The CDR3 runs from the conserved cysteine through the conserved F or W. The D gene is left open where the match is weak. Clone size appears in some rows only: once, few, many, or a class for an expanded clone.

j_gene | d_gene | v_gene | abundance | CDR3nt | CDR3aa
TRBJ1-2 | . | TRBV6-1 | few | TGTGCCACACTAGGTGCCCAGGACAGTAACTATGGCTACACCTTC | CATLGAQDSNYGYTF
TRBJ2-7 | . | TRBV20-1 | few | TGCAGTGCTAGAGGTCCGGACGGTGAACAGGGTTTTGGGTACGAGCAGTACTTC | CSARGPDGEQGFGYEQYF
TRBJ1-5 | . | TRBV28 | many | TGTGCCAGCAGTTTATTGCGGGGAACGCAGCCCCAGCATTTT | CASSLLRGTQPQHF
TRBJ2-2 | TRBD1 | TRBV2 | few | TGTGCCAGCAGTGAAAGGGGGCAAAACACCGGGGAGCTGTTTTTT | CASSERGQNTGELFF
TRBJ1-2 | . | TRBV29-1 | . | TGCAGGATTCAAGGCGGGAGGACTAACTATGGCTACACCTTC | CRIQGGRTNYGYTF
TRBJ1-1 | . | TRBV30 | . | TGTGCCTGGAGTGTATCGCAGGGCCTACCTGAAGCTTTCTTT | CAWSVSQGLPEAFF
TRBJ2-7 | . | TRBV12-3/TRBV12-4 | many | TGTGCCAGCAGAGGAACAGGGAACTACGAGCAGTACTTC | CASRGTGNYEQYF
TRBJ2-2 | . | TRBV5-1 | many | TGCGCCAGCAGCAACCCGGGACAACCAAACACCGGGGAGCTGTTTTTT | CASSNPGQPNTGELFF
TRBJ1-1 | TRBD1 | TRBV18 | few | TGTGCCAGCTCACCACAGAGAACGGGACAGGGACACATGAACACTGAAGCTTTCTTT | CASSPQRTGQGHMNTEAFF
TRBJ2-7 | TRBD1 | TRBV28 | many | TGTGCCAGCTGTGCCTCCGGGACAGACTCCTACGAGCAGTACTTC | CASCASGTDSYEQYF
TRBJ2-6 | TRBD1 | TRBV29-1 | few | TGCAGCGCCTTGCTAGGGGGGACAGGGGGCGCTGGGGCCAACGTCCTGACTTTC | CSALLGGTGGAGANVLTF
TRBJ1-1 | TRBD1 | TRBV20-1 | . | TGCAGTGCTAGAGATCCCAGGGGGAGCTCTGAAGCTTTCTTT | CSARDPRGSSEAFF
TRBJ2-1 | TRBD2 | TRBV6-1 | many | TGTGCCAGCAGCTCCGGGGGGGCGTCACGCAATGAGCAGTTCTTC | CASSSGGASRNEQFF
TRBJ2-3 | . | TRBV27 | few | TGTGCCAGCAGGCTTGCCCCTAGCACAGATACGCAGTATTTT | CASRLAPSTDTQYF
TRBJ2-1 | . | TRBV11-2 | many | TGCGCCAGCAGCTTGAACGGGCATGAGCAGTTCTTC | CASSLNGHEQFF
TRBJ1-1 | TRBD1 | TRBV19 | . | TGTGCCAGTAACAGGGGGGGCACTGAAGCTTTCTTT | CASNRGGTEAFF
TRBJ1-1 | . | TRBV12-3/TRBV12-4 | . | TGTGCCAGCAGTTTTGACGAGCGGACTGAAGCTTTCTTT | CASSFDERTEAFF
TRBJ2-5 | TRBD2 | TRBV5-1 | many | TGCGCCAGCAGCCCTAGGACTAGCGGGAGTCAAGAGACCCAGTACTTC | CASSPRTSGSQETQYF
TRBJ2-1 | . | TRBV6-1 | many | TGTGCCAGCGGGGGTAGCTCCTACAATGAGCAGTTCTTC | CASGGSSYNEQFF
TRBJ1-4 | . | TRBV27 | few | TGTGCCAGCAGTTTCTTGGACCGCGGTGAAAAACTGTTTTTT | CASSFLDRGEKLFF
TRBJ2-3 | . | TRBV7-9 | . | . | CASSVGSGSADTRYF
TRBJ2-1 | TRBD2 | TRBV28 | many | TGTGCCAGCACCTCCCTAGCGGGGGGGGTCAATGAGCAGTTCTTC | CASTSLAGGVNEQFF
TRBJ1-1 | TRBD1 | TRBV6-1 | many | TGTGCCAGCTGGGACAGGGGGAATACTGAAGCTTTCTTT | CASWDRGNTEAFF
TRBJ1-6 | . | TRBV30 | few | TGTGCCTGGAGTATCGGAGGGCGAGATTCACCCCTCCACTTT | CAWSIGGRDSPLHF
TRBJ1-2 | TRBD1 | TRBV5-1 | many | TGCGCCAGCAGGACAGGGGTCGCGGTCTATGGCTACACCTTC | CASRTGVAVYGYTF
TRBJ2-5 | TRBD2 | TRBV13 | . | TGTGCCAGCAGCTCGGGGGAGGGAAGGGGACACCAAGAGACCCAGTACTTC | CASSSGEGRGHQETQYF
TRBJ2-1 | . | TRBV9 | many | TGTGCCAGCAGCGTAGAGCTGTGGGTTAGCGGAGGAAATGAGCAGTTCTTC | CASSVELWVSGGNEQFF
TRBJ1-6 | TRBD1 | TRBV11-2 | many | TGTGCCAGCAGCTCCGGGACAGCTGGCTCACCCCTCCACTTT | CASSSGTAGSPLHF